Listed here are 30 T cell receptor beta chains from one sample, sequenced in a study of memory CD4+ T cells and cytomegalovirus serostatus. The sort gate was single viable CD3+CD4+CD8-CD45RO+ cells for memory CD4+ T cells. Generated by immunoSEQ multiplex PCR, the TCRdb table keeps only in-frame clones and is missing some. Here the sample spans about 41,000 clones, around 75% being singletons. Sequencing input: memory CD4+ T cells from blood. Receptors originate from an adult in good health and CMV-seronegative.

This CDR3 reads CASSTKYSGTGTVAKNIQYF. The CDR3 DNA follows: TGTGCCAGCAGCACTAAGTATTCCGGGACAGGGACAGTAGCCAAAAACATTCAGTACTTC. J is TRBJ2-4 and V is TRBV13, with 9 bases aligning to TRBD1. CDR3 size: 20 residues. CDR1 and CDR2 (germline): PRHDT, FYEKMQ (reference sequence). J was trimmed by 0 bases and V by 5 bases; bases with no gene match: 17.

J is TRBJ2-3 and V is TRBV5-1; 11 positions match TRBD2. Germline trimming cut 1 base from V and 3 bases from J; bases unmatched to any gene: 4. Per germline, CDR1 SGHRS and CDR2 YFSETQ. The CDR3 has 16 amino acids. CDR3 DNA: TGCGCCAGCAGCTTGATGGGGACTAGCGGAACAGATACGCAGTATTTT. This translates into CASSLMGTSGTDTQYF.

The chain has TRBV19 and TRBJ1-1; 7 bases agree with TRBD1. CDR3 length equals 16 residues. Germline CDR1 LNHDA, CDR2 SQIVND (reference sequence). Trimming took 3 bases from V and 0 from J; bases not matched to a gene: 7. The CDR3 loop reads CASSIGTAYMNTEAFF. DNA for the CDR3: TGTGCCAGTAGTATTGGGACAGCATATATGAACACTGAAGCTTTCTTT.

The chain employs TRBV7-9 and TRBJ1-2; 9 bases fit TRBD1. This CDR3 is 14 amino acids long. With V trimmed by 5 bases and J by 8 bases, 9 bases remained unmatched. The germline CDR1 and CDR2 sequences are SEHNR and FQNEAQ (reference sequence). CDR3 DNA sequence: TGTGCCAGCAGCCCCGGGACAGGGAACGCGGGCTACACCTTC. It translates to CASSPGTGNAGYTF.

In its sample, this clone was seen a few times. This rearrangement joins TRBV11-2 to TRBJ1-1; D gene ambiguous. Trimming cost V 6 bases and J 0 bases, with 14 bases left between them. This CDR3 is 15 amino acids long. The germline V gene encodes CDR1 SGHAT and CDR2 FQNNGV. CDR3 nucleotides: TGTGCCAGCAGACATGCCCGGCTTCTGAACACTGAAGCTTTCTTT. Translating gives CASRHARLLNTEAFF.

This rearrangement joins TRBV29-1 to TRBJ2-7; unclear D gene. The CDR3 has 11 residues. CDR1 and CDR2 (germline): SQVTM, ANQGSEA. Trimming stripped 4 bases from V and 4 bases from J, with 8 bases between. CDR3 coding DNA: TGCAGCGTTGCCGTTCAATACGAGCAGTACTTC. Protein sequence: CSVAVQYEQYF.

This clone was observed a few times. The rearrangement links TRBV7-9 to TRBJ1-5; D gene unclear. V was cut by 2 bases and J by 2 bases, with 7 bases left in between. The CDR3 runs 14 residues. The germline CDR1 and CDR2 sequences are SEHNR and FQNEAQ (reference sequence). In nucleotides, the CDR3 is TGTGCCAGCAGCTTACTGGGTGGCAATCAGCCCCAGCATTTT. This gives the protein CASSLLGGNQPQHF.

The chain has TRBV7-2 and TRBJ2-2; TRBD2 agrees at 7 bases. The germline V gene has CDR1 SGHTA and CDR2 FQGNSA. CDR3 length: 13 residues. Trimming cost V 5 bases and J 6 bases; bases outside gene matches: 3. The CDR3 spells CASSRTRSGELFF. The CDR3 bases are TGTGCCAGCAGCCGGACTAGATCCGGGGAGCTGTTTTTT.

The rearrangement joins TRBV4-1 to TRBJ2-3; 7 nucleotides align to TRBD2. The V gene's germline CDR1 is MGHRA and CDR2 YSYEKL. After removal of 3 bases from V and 4 bases from J, the junction contained 7 bases not matched to a gene. The CDR3 is made up of 15 amino acids. In DNA form, the CDR3 reads TGCGCCAGCAGCCAGGGCCGTGGGGGGGCAGATACGCAGTATTTT. Translation: CASSQGRGGADTQYF.

V and J are TRBV6-5 and TRBJ1-1, with TRBD1 matching over 9 bases. The CDR3 loop spans 13 amino acids. Trimming at V came to 4 bases and at J to 5 bases, leaving 2 bases not matched to a gene. Germline V gives CDR1 MNHEY, CDR2 SVGAGI. The CDR3 DNA sequence: TGTGCCAGCAGTTGGGACAGGGAAACTGAAGCTTTCTTT. It translates to CASSWDRETEAFF.

The rearrangement uses TRBV4-1 and TRBJ1-5, with 7 bases matching TRBD1. The CDR3 runs 19 residues. The ends lost 0 bases at V and 0 bases at J; junction bases unmatched: 11. The germline V gene encodes CDR1 MGHRA and CDR2 YSYEKL. CDR3 nucleotides: TGCGCCAGCAGCCAAGAATGGGACAGATCAAGATATAGCAATCAGCCCCAGCATTTT. Translating it yields CASSQEWDRSRYSNQPQHF.

The chain recombines TRBV7-9 with TRBJ1-6; the D gene is possibly TRBD1 (6 bases). The CDR3 totals 14 residues. V dropped 8 bases and J dropped 7 bases, with 15 bases sitting between them. Germline V lookup: CDR1 SEHNR, CDR2 FQNEAQ (reference sequence). The chain's CDR3 is CASGIGGTNSPLHF. The CDR3 DNA is TGTGCCAGCGGGATTGGGGGGACAAATTCACCCCTCCACTTT.

The chain has TRBV5-1 and TRBJ1-1; unclear D gene. There are 14 residues in the CDR3. Germline V CDR1 and CDR2: SGHRS, YFSETQ. V was cut by 4 bases and J by 1 base, with 11 bases left in between. DNA of the CDR3: TGCGCCAGCAGCCGATTACAAGGGAACACTGAAGCTTTCTTT. Its translation is CASSRLQGNTEAFF.

The sample holds one count of this clone. The chain has TRBV27 and TRBJ2-5, with D unclear. The germline CDR1 and CDR2 sequences are MNHEY and SMNVEV (reference sequence). V was trimmed by 4 bases and J by 6 bases, leaving 12 bases between them. The CDR3 covers 13 residues. CDR3 sequence reads: CASSSRPSQTQYF. For the CDR3, the DNA is TGTGCCAGCAGTTCCCGACCCAGCCAGACCCAGTACTTC.

The rearrangement uses TRBV2 and TRBJ2-7; TRBD1 agrees at 12 bases. Germline V lookup: CDR1 SNHLY, CDR2 FYNNEI. The CDR3 has 14 amino acids. V trimming: 8 bases; J trimming: 12 bases; junction bases outside the gene matches: 14. The CDR3, as DNA: TGTGCCAGCCAATCGGGACAGGGGGCCCACAGACGGTACTTC. Translated: CASQSGQGAHRRYF. Full variable domain (rest looked up from reference TRBV2 and TRBJ2-7): EPEVTQTPSHQVTQMGQEVILRCVPISNHLYFYWYRQILGQKVEFLVSFYNNEISEKSEIFDDQFSVERPDGSNFTLKIRSTKLEDSAMYFCASQSGQGAHRRYFGPGTRLTVT.

The chain couples TRBV5-1 to TRBJ2-1; possible D gene TRBD1, 6 bases. The germline V gene encodes CDR1 SGHRS and CDR2 YFSETQ. The CDR3 loop spans 14 amino acids. Trimming cost V 4 bases and J 5 bases, with 13 bases left between them. The CDR3 spells CASSIQGADNEQFF. CDR3 coding DNA: TGCGCCAGCAGCATACAGGGAGCCGACAATGAGCAGTTCTTC.

This sequence joins TRBV30 and TRBJ1-6; D is unclear. Trimming removed 2 bases from V and 10 bases from J, with 12 bases in between. Germline CDR1 reads GTSNPN; CDR2 reads SVGIG (reference sequence). This CDR3 has 13 amino acids. The CDR3 reads CAWSLFGNSPLHF. The CDR3 DNA follows: TGTGCCTGGAGTCTTTTTGGGAACTCACCCCTCCACTTT.

This clone has a single count. The genes are TRBV11-2 and TRBJ2-4; possibly TRBD2 for D (6 bases). This CDR3 region has 14 residues. V was shortened by 2 bases and J by 6 bases, with 11 bases between the two germline ends. Germline V gene data show CDR1 as SGHAT and CDR2 as FQNNGV. CDR3 sequence reads: CASSLFDSGNIQYF. In DNA form, the CDR3 reads TGTGCCAGCAGCTTATTTGATAGCGGAAACATTCAGTACTTC.

V is TRBV10-1 and J is TRBJ2-7; a possible D gene is TRBD2 (5 bases). From germline, CDR1 is WNHNN and CDR2 SYGVQD (reference sequence). The CDR3 consists of 12 residues. V lost 3 bases and J 2 bases, leaving 5 bases between the germline ends. In DNA, the CDR3 is TGCGCCAGCAGTGACGGGGCCTACGAGCAGTACTTC. Translated: CASSDGAYEQYF.

This clone was observed a single time. V gene TRBV16 combines with J gene TRBJ1-5, with D uncertain. The CDR3 length is 17 residues. CDR1 and CDR2 from the germline V gene are KGHSY and FQNENV. The V and J ends lost 3 bases and 1 base respectively, with 16 bases between them. The CDR3 loop reads CASSHSLGLKSNQPQHF. The CDR3 DNA reads TGTGCCAGCAGCCACTCCTTAGGACTGAAGAGCAATCAGCCCCAGCATTTT.

For this clone: One end of the junction fails to match germline, which may point to a read error. The DNA of the CDR3 is TGTGCCAGCAGTGCACAGGGGGCACCAACTGAATCATTC. Translated, it gives CASSAQGAPTESF. The chain joins TRBV5-6 to TRBJ1-2; TRBD1 agrees at 9 bases. The germline CDR1 and CDR2 sequences are SGHDT and YYEEEE. The CDR3 sequence is 13 residues long. The variable domain in full, completed from reference TRBV5-6 and TRBJ1-2, reads DAGVTQSPTHLIKTRGQQVTLRCSPKSGHDTVSWYQQALGQGPQFIFQYYEEEERQRGNFPDRFSGHQFPNYSSELNVNALLLGDSALYLCASSAQGAPTESFGSGTRLTVV.

The sample holds a few counts of this clone. The chain's CDR3 is CASGFGFGRGDQPQHF. The CDR3, as DNA: TGTGCTAGTGGTTTCGGGTTCGGGCGCGGGGATCAGCCCCAGCATTTT. The chain uses TRBV12-5 and TRBJ1-5; no clear D. There are 16 residues in the CDR3. With 3 bases removed from V and 5 bases from J, the gap between germline ends came to 17 bases. The germline V gene encodes CDR1 LGHNT and CDR2 FRNRAP.

J is TRBJ1-1 and V is TRBV5-6; maybe TRBD1 (6 bases). The germline V gene encodes CDR1 SGHDT and CDR2 YYEEEE. CDR3 size: 15 residues. Deletions cut 0 bases from V and 2 bases from J, with 11 bases between. This CDR3 is CASSLVGGYNTEAFF. In DNA, the CDR3 is TGTGCCAGCAGCTTGGTCGGGGGCTACAACACTGAAGCTTTCTTT.

The chain combines TRBV12-1 with TRBJ2-7; no DNA check was done on the table's D call, TRBD2. TRBV12-1 constitutes a pseudogene. The CDR3 consists of 14 residues. The CDR3: CAPSFGSGDYEQYF. The CDR3 nucleotides read TGTGCCCCTAGCTTTGGTAGCGGGGACTACGAGCAGTACTTC.

Comment on this clone: Other DNA sequences in this sample translate to the same CDR3. V and J are TRBV30 and TRBJ1-2; 9 nucleotides match TRBD1. The germline gives CDR1 GTSNPN, CDR2 SVGIG (reference sequence). Trimming cost V 7 bases and J 1 base; bases outside gene matches: 1. This CDR3 contains 12 residues. The CDR3 here is CALTGGNYGYTF. CDR3 bases: TGTGCCTTGACAGGGGGTAACTATGGCTACACCTTC.

The chain is built from TRBV19 and TRBJ1-5; no firm D call. This CDR3 contains 15 residues. Trimming took off 2 bases at V and 2 bases at J, with 10 bases between the two ends. CDR1 LNHDA and CDR2 SQIVND come from the germline V gene (reference sequence). DNA for the CDR3: TGTGCCAGTAGTATACAGGTAAACGGCAATCAGCCCCAGCATTTT. It yields the protein CASSIQVNGNQPQHF.

The rearrangement links TRBV2 to TRBJ1-3; TRBD1 matches at 7 bases. CDR3 size: 16 residues. The V gene's germline CDR1 is SNHLY and CDR2 FYNNEI. V dropped 6 bases and J dropped 0; count of bases not matched to a gene: 8. CDR3 sequence: CASSQAGDSSGNTIYF. The CDR3 coding sequence is TGTGCCAGCAGCCAGGCTGGGGACAGCTCTGGAAACACCATATATTTT.

This chain connects TRBV7-9 to TRBJ2-7; D is unclear. Germline V gene lookup returns CDR1 SEHNR and CDR2 FQNEAQ (reference sequence). This CDR3 region has 12 residues. V shed 4 bases and J shed 3 bases, with 7 bases lying between them. The chain's CDR3 is CASSSVNYEQYF. The CDR3 nucleotides read TGTGCCAGCAGCTCCGTTAACTACGAGCAGTACTTC.

The chain links TRBV11-1 to TRBJ2-1; D call uncertain. V was cut by 2 bases and J by 5 bases, with 19 bases left in between. In germline, CDR1 is SGHAT, CDR2 FQDESV (reference sequence). This CDR3 comprises 17 residues. CDR3 sequence reads: CASSLRPLKFLHNEQFF. Here the CDR3 DNA reads TGTGCCAGCAGCTTACGACCGCTCAAATTTTTGCACAATGAGCAGTTCTTC.

This clone was observed a few times. This chain connects TRBV6-1 to TRBJ1-6; the D is unclear. The CDR3 has 12 amino acids. Germline values: CDR1 MNHNS, CDR2 SASEGT. With 0 bases removed from V and 10 bases from J, the gap between germline ends came to 4 bases. The DNA for the CDR3 is TGTGCCAGCAGTGAAGCACGCTCACCCCTCCACTTT. Amino acids: CASSEARSPLHF.